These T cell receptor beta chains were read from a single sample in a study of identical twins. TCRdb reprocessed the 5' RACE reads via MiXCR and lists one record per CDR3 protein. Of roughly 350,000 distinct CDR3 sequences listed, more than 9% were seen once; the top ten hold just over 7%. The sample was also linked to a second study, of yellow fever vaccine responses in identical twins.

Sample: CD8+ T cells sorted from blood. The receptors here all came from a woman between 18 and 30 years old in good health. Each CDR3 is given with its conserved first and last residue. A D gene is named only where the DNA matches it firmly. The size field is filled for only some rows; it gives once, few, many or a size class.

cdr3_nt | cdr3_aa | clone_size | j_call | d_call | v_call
TGTGCCAGCAGCACGGGAGTCCCAAACGGCGGGGAGCTGTTTTTT | CASSTGVPNGGELFF | . | TRBJ2-2 | . | TRBV13
TGTGCCAGCAGGCCCAGGGGACAGGGCGGTGGAAACACCATATATTTT | CASRPRGQGGGNTIYF | many | TRBJ1-3 | TRBD1 | TRBV25-1
TGCGCCAGCAGTGAGGGACTAACCTACGAGCAGTACTTC | CASSEGLTYEQYF | many | TRBJ2-7 | . | TRBV10-2
TGCGCCAGCAGCGGATGGACAGGAAACACTGAAGCTTTCTTT | CASSGWTGNTEAFF | few | TRBJ1-1 | TRBD1 | TRBV5-1
TGTGCCAGCAGCTTAAGTACTAGCGGAACCTACGAGCAGTACTTC | CASSLSTSGTYEQYF | . | TRBJ2-7 | TRBD2 | TRBV7-9
TGCAGCGTTGCAGCAAGTGGGGCCAACGTCCTGACTTTC | CSVAASGANVLTF | . | TRBJ2-6 | . | TRBV29-1
TGTGCCAGCAGCGGTTGGACTAGCGGGGAATACAATGAGCAGTTCTTC | CASSGWTSGEYNEQFF | few | TRBJ2-1 | TRBD2 | TRBV25-1
TGTGCCAGCAGTCCAGACAACCTCCGAGGCATTCAGTACTTC | CASSPDNLRGIQYF | . | TRBJ2-4 | . | TRBV28
TGTGCCAGCAGTTTATATACTAGCGGGGCCGGGGAGCTGTTTTTT | CASSLYTSGAGELFF | . | TRBJ2-2 | TRBD2 | TRBV12-3/TRBV12-4
TGCGCCAGCAGCCGCTACAAGGGGGATCAGCCCCAGCATTTT | CASSRYKGDQPQHF | many | TRBJ1-5 | . | TRBV4-1
TGTGCCAGCCGAGGGGGCGCGAACACTGAAGCTTTCTTT | CASRGGANTEAFF | few | TRBJ1-1 | TRBD1 | TRBV7-9
TGCGCCAGCAGCGGTGAAGGACTAGCGGGCCTTAAACAAGAGACCCAGTACTTC | CASSGEGLAGLKQETQYF | many | TRBJ2-5 | TRBD2 | TRBV5-1
TGTGCCAGCAGCCAAAGGCAGCGGGAGAGTGCAGATACGCAGTATTTT | CASSQRQRESADTQYF | . | TRBJ2-3 | TRBD2 | TRBV4-2
TGCAGCGTTGAAGCGCCCAGCGGGAGATACTCCTACGAGCAGTACTTC | CSVEAPSGRYSYEQYF | . | TRBJ2-7 | TRBD2 | TRBV29-1
TGCGCCAGCAGCTTGTCCCCGGGACAAGGCACAGATACGCAGTATTTT | CASSLSPGQGTDTQYF | many | TRBJ2-3 | . | TRBV5-1
TGTGCCAGCAGCCTATCGACTAATCCACTCGATGAGCAGTTCTTC | CASSLSTNPLDEQFF | many | TRBJ2-1 | . | TRBV12-3/TRBV12-4
TGTGCCAGCAGTTTTGAGTTCTTAGAGACCCAGTACTTC | CASSFEFLETQYF | few | TRBJ2-5 | . | TRBV28
TGTGCCAGCAGTTCACAGGGGGATTTGTCCTACGAGCAGTACTTC | CASSSQGDLSYEQYF | . | TRBJ2-7 | TRBD1 | TRBV27
TGTGCCAGCAGTTTATTGCGCGGGCGCACAGATACGCAGTATTTT | CASSLLRGRTDTQYF | . | TRBJ2-3 | . | TRBV27
TGTGCCATCACCCCCTCTATAGGGGTCGAGACCCAGTACTTC | CAITPSIGVETQYF | few | TRBJ2-5 | . | TRBV10-3
TGTGCCAGCTCACTCACCGGGACAGGGACTAATGAAAAACTGTTTTTT | CASSLTGTGTNEKLFF | many | TRBJ1-4 | TRBD1 | TRBV18
TGCAGTGCTAGACCCCAGGGGGGGCGCTTGGCTGAAGCTTTCTTT | CSARPQGGRLAEAFF | . | TRBJ1-1 | TRBD1 | TRBV20-1
TGTGCCACCAGCTCCGGGTCTCATGAGCAGTTCTTC | CATSSGSHEQFF | many | TRBJ2-1 | . | TRBV15
TGTGCCAGCAGCCAAGCCAGGAGTGGGGATTTCTGGAATGAGCAGTTCTTC | CASSQARSGDFWNEQFF | many | TRBJ2-1 | . | TRBV3-1
TGCAGTGCTACCATAGCGGGAGATGAGCAGTTCTTC | CSATIAGDEQFF | . | TRBJ2-1 | TRBD2 | TRBV20-1
TGCGCCAGCAGGGCTAGCGGGAGCACAGATACGCAGTATTTT | CASRASGSTDTQYF | few | TRBJ2-3 | TRBD2 | TRBV10-2
TGCGCCAGCAGCTTGGACCATAGCGAGAGCTCCTACAATGAGCAGTTCTTC | CASSLDHSESSYNEQFF | many | TRBJ2-1 | . | TRBV5-1
TGTGCCAGCAGCTTATGGGGGATCTCCTACGAGCAGTACTTC | CASSLWGISYEQYF | . | TRBJ2-7 | . | TRBV11-2
TGTGCCAGCAGTGATACGGTCGACGGCACTGAAGCTTTCTTT | CASSDTVDGTEAFF | . | TRBJ1-1 | . | TRBV25-1
TGTGCCAGCAGTTCCGGCGGGGGGCCCAGCTCCTACAATGAGCAGTTCTTC | CASSSGGGPSSYNEQFF | many | TRBJ2-1 | TRBD2 | TRBV27
TGTGCCAGCAGCTTAGCCGGGACAGCCTACAATGAGCAGTTCTTC | CASSLAGTAYNEQFF | many | TRBJ2-1 | TRBD1 | TRBV5-1
TGTGCCAGCAACCTGGGGGACACTGAAGCTTTCTTT | CASNLGDTEAFF | many | TRBJ1-1 | . | TRBV6-4
TGTGCCAGCAGTACCCCGGCCGGGGGTACAGATACGCAGTATTTT | CASSTPAGGTDTQYF | . | TRBJ2-3 | . | TRBV27
TGTGCCAGCAGTTTGGGACTAGCGGGGAGTACCGGGGAGCTGTTTTTT | CASSLGLAGSTGELFF | many | TRBJ2-2 | TRBD2 | TRBV12-3/TRBV12-4
TGTGCCAGCAGCTCCTTTAGCGGGGACTTATACAATGAGCAGTTCTTC | CASSSFSGDLYNEQFF | few | TRBJ2-1 | TRBD2 | TRBV13
TGTGCCAGCAGCTTAGGCGGTAGCTTAGCTCTCTACAATGAGCAGTTCTTC | CASSLGGSLALYNEQFF | . | TRBJ2-1 | . | TRBV13
TGTGCCACCCGGACTAGCGGGAGGGCCGAAGGCTACAATGAGCAGTTCTTC | CATRTSGRAEGYNEQFF | . | TRBJ2-1 | TRBD2 | TRBV6-2/TRBV6-3
TGCAGTGCTAGAGGTATAGGACGGCGCACAGATACGCAGTATTTT | CSARGIGRRTDTQYF | many | TRBJ2-3 | . | TRBV20-1
TGTGCCAGCTCACCCCTCAAGGGCGTTTTACGCCGCCGGTGGGAGCAGTACTTC | CASSPLKGVLRRRWEQYF | . | TRBJ2-7 | . | TRBV18
TGTGCCAGCAGCTTAGACCCGGGGGTGGCAGATACGCAGTATTTT | CASSLDPGVADTQYF | few | TRBJ2-3 | . | TRBV11-2
TGTGCCAGCAGTGGGAGGAGAGTAAACACTGAAGCTTTCTTT | CASSGRRVNTEAFF | . | TRBJ1-1 | . | TRBV12-3/TRBV12-4
TGTGCCAGCAGCTTAGCGACAGGGTCCTCTCGAGAGACCCAGTACTTC | CASSLATGSSRETQYF | few | TRBJ2-5 | TRBD1 | TRBV7-6
TGCGTCTTGCGGGACACATCTTCCTACGAGCAGTACTTC | CVLRDTSSYEQYF | . | TRBJ2-7 | . | TRBV2
TGCGCCAGCAGCCAAGTTTGGCGGGAGGGGAACGGTGAGCAGTTCTTC | CASSQVWREGNGEQFF | . | TRBJ2-1 | TRBD2 | TRBV4-1
TGTGCCAGCAGTTTAGGAGGTGAAAAACTGTTTTTT | CASSLGGEKLFF | many | TRBJ1-4 | . | TRBV12-3/TRBV12-4
TGTGCCAGCAGCCCTCCCTACTCCGGGACCCAGTACTTC | CASSPPYSGTQYF | . | TRBJ2-5 | . | TRBV27
TGCAGTGCTAGAGATCTGAGGGCTAGCGGACGCACAGATACGCAGTATTTT | CSARDLRASGRTDTQYF | few | TRBJ2-3 | TRBD2 | TRBV20-1
TGTGCCAGCAGTATCGGACAGGGGGACACTGAAGCTTTCTTT | CASSIGQGDTEAFF | . | TRBJ1-1 | TRBD1 | TRBV6-1
TGTGCCACCAGTGATTCGCCAACCCCGGAGCAGTTCTTC | CATSDSPTPEQFF | few | TRBJ2-1 | . | TRBV24-1
TGCGCCAGCAGCCAAGCGGGTATCTATAATTCACCCCTCCACTTT | CASSQAGIYNSPLHF | few | TRBJ1-6 | . | TRBV4-1